Listed below are T cell receptor beta chains from one sample, sequenced in a study of cytomegalovirus exposure and HLA in healthy donors. Here immunoSEQ multiplex PCR was the method, and the copy in TCRdb shows in-frame clones only, minus some. The sample lists 200,000 or so clones; approximately 85% were seen once. Specimen: PBMCs. The source is a woman between 18 and 30 years old in good health and CMV-seronegative. The CDR3 runs from the conserved cysteine through the conserved F or W. The D gene is left open where the match is weak. The listing skips clone size in some rows; elsewhere it reads once, few, many or a size class.

>.|.|TRBJ1-4|TRBV2
CAIRLPGRGDEKLFF
TGTGCCATCCGACTCCCAGGGCGAGGCGATGAAAAACTGTTTTTT
>TRBD2|once|TRBJ2-7|TRBV5-4
CASSLGPPGTSGTYEQYF
TGTGCCAGCAGCTTGGGCCCCCCGGGGACTAGCGGGACCTACGAGCAGTACTTC
>.|.|TRBJ1-1|TRBV7-9
CASSPFNTEAFF
TGTGCCAGCAGTCCATTTAACACTGAAGCTTTCTTT
>TRBD1|.|TRBJ2-7|TRBV19
CASNSGGQATYEQYF
TGTGCCAGTAACTCCGGGGGACAGGCCACCTACGAGCAGTACTTC
>.|.|TRBJ2-3|TRBV28
CASSPDTSSTDTQYF
TGTGCCAGCAGCCCTGACACTTCTAGCACAGATACGCAGTATTTT
>TRBD1|once|TRBJ1-2|TRBV25-1
CASSGDSSNYGYTF
TGTGCCAGCAGTGGGGACAGTTCTAACTATGGCTACACCTTC
>.|.|TRBJ1-6|TRBV5-1
CASSLSRGGVGSPLHF
TGCGCCAGCAGCTTGAGCCGGGGAGGGGTGGGTTCACCCCTCCACTTT
>TRBD1|.|TRBJ1-3|TRBV27
CASRLTGTGNTIYF
TGTGCCAGCAGGCTGACAGGGACTGGAAACACCATATATTTT
>TRBD2|.|TRBJ2-7|TRBV19
CATATSGRYEQYF
TGTGCCACCGCTACTAGCGGGAGATACGAGCAGTACTTC
>TRBD1|.|TRBJ1-2|TRBV19
CASMDRVGYTF
TGTGCCAGCATGGACAGGGTGGGCTACACCTTC
>TRBD2|.|TRBJ2-5|TRBV5-1
CASSFTAGGSQETQYF
TGCGCCAGCAGCTTTACGGCGGGAGGCTCGCAAGAGACCCAGTACTTC
>TRBD1|.|TRBJ1-5|TRBV6-5
CASSLIDRAPQHF
TGTGCCAGCAGTTTAATCGACAGGGCGCCCCAGCATTTT
>TRBD2|.|TRBJ2-7|TRBV7-2
CASSLDGGRLTYEQYF
TGTGCCAGCAGCCTAGACGGGGGGAGGCTTACCTACGAGCAGTACTTC
>.|.|TRBJ2-7|TRBV5-1
CASSLGGGSGIYEQYF
TGCGCCAGCAGCTTGGGAGGAGGGTCCGGGATTTACGAGCAGTACTTC
>.|.|TRBJ2-1|TRBV4-1
CASSQPSDEQFF
TGCGCCAGCAGCCAACCCAGCGATGAGCAGTTCTTC
>.|.|TRBJ2-3|TRBV9
CASSVNQAGSTDTQYF
TGTGCCAGCAGCGTGAACCAGGCGGGAAGCACAGATACGCAGTATTTT
>.|.|TRBJ2-7|TRBV2
CASISTDSYEQYF
TGTGCCAGCATCTCGACAGACTCCTACGAGCAGTACTTC
>.|.|TRBJ1-6|TRBV18
CASSPPGRVGSPLHF
TGTGCCAGCTCACCACCCGGCAGGGTCGGATCACCCCTCCACTTT
>.|.|TRBJ2-7|TRBV27
CASRTHQGYEQYF
TGTGCCAGCAGGACCCACCAGGGCTACGAGCAGTACTTC
>TRBD2|few|TRBJ2-1|TRBV6-5
CASSFTFGGAGNEQFF
TGTGCCAGCAGTTTCACGTTCGGAGGAGCGGGAAATGAGCAGTTCTTC
>.|.|TRBJ2-1|TRBV29-1
CSVETPAWKAYNEQFF
TGCAGCGTAGAGACTCCTGCTTGGAAAGCCTACAATGAGCAGTTCTTC
>.|.|TRBJ2-5|TRBV5-1
CASSLSGGETQYF
TGCGCCAGCAGCTTGTCAGGCGGGGAGACCCAGTACTTC
>TRBD1|.|TRBJ2-7|TRBV6-1
CASSEGRGPYEQYF
TGTGCCAGCAGTGAGGGCAGGGGGCCCTACGAGCAGTACTTC
>.|.|TRBJ1-6|TRBV15
CATSFPPGESSYNSPLHF
TGTGCCACCAGCTTCCCCCCAGGGGAAAGCTCCTATAATTCACCCCTCCACTTT
>TRBD2|.|TRBJ2-7|TRBV7-8
CASSLSGRGTSVFEQYF
TGTGCCAGCAGCCTAAGTGGCCGCGGGACTAGCGTTTTCGAGCAGTACTTC
>TRBD2|.|TRBJ2-1|TRBV11-2
CASRSGLVAYNEQFF
TGTGCCAGCAGATCGGGACTAGTAGCCTACAATGAGCAGTTCTTC
>TRBD1|few|TRBJ2-5|TRBV7-9
CASSHSPGQQETQYF
TGTGCCAGCAGCCACTCACCGGGACAGCAAGAGACCCAGTACTTC
>.|.|TRBJ2-7|TRBV4-1
CASSQVAQRVLGTYEQYF
TGCGCCAGCAGCCAAGTGGCTCAGAGGGTTCTCGGGACCTACGAGCAGTACTTC
>TRBD1|.|TRBJ1-1|TRBV19
CASSTPTGPDTEAFF
TGTGCCAGTAGTACCCCGACAGGGCCGGACACTGAAGCTTTCTTT
>.|.|TRBJ2-5|TRBV27
CASSFQRAETQYF
TGTGCCAGCAGTTTCCAGCGGGCTGAGACCCAGTACTTC
>TRBD2|.|TRBJ2-5|TRBV7-9
CASSLTSTQETQYF
TGTGCCAGCAGCTTGACTAGCACCCAAGAGACCCAGTACTTC
>TRBD2|few|TRBJ2-7|TRBV5-6
CASSIGLAAYEQYF
TGTGCCAGCAGCATTGGACTAGCGGCGTACGAGCAGTACTTC
>.|.|TRBJ1-2|TRBV7-9
CASSLQEGLDGYTF
TGTGCCAGCAGCTTACAGGAGGGTTTGGATGGCTACACCTTC
>TRBD1|.|TRBJ1-5|TRBV10-3
CAISPGTGTGQPQHF
TGTGCCATCAGCCCCGGGACAGGGACGGGTCAGCCCCAGCATTTT
>.|few|TRBJ1-5|TRBV7-9
CASSLGSGVSNQPQHF
TGTGCCAGCAGCTTAGGGTCGGGGGTGAGCAATCAGCCCCAGCATTTT
>TRBD2|.|TRBJ2-7|TRBV28
CASSSTGLAVYEQYF
TGTGCCAGCAGTTCCACAGGACTAGCCGTCTACGAGCAGTACTTC
>.|.|TRBJ1-3|TRBV25-1
CASSDPDKDSSGNTIYF
TGTGCCAGCAGTGATCCGGATAAGGACAGCTCTGGAAACACCATATATTTT
>.|.|TRBJ1-3|TRBV27
CASSLKGALTGNTIYF
TGTGCCAGCAGTTTAAAAGGAGCTCTCACTGGAAACACCATATATTTT
>TRBD1|once|TRBJ2-6|TRBV29-1
CSVGTERSGANVLTF
TGCAGCGTGGGGACAGAGAGGTCTGGGGCCAACGTCCTGACTTTC
>TRBD1|.|TRBJ1-6|TRBV10-3
CAISTPDREWDSYNSPLHF
TGTGCCATCAGCACCCCCGACAGGGAATGGGACTCCTATAATTCACCCCTCCACTTT
>.|.|TRBJ1-4|TRBV25-1
CASRRGEKLFF
TGTGCCAGCAGGAGAGGGGAAAAACTGTTTTTT
>.|.|TRBJ1-5|TRBV5-1
CASSLDGYSNQPQHF
TGCGCCAGCAGCTTGGACGGGTATAGCAATCAGCCCCAGCATTTT
>.|.|TRBJ2-7|TRBV29-1
CSVKGSYEQYF
TGCAGCGTTAAGGGGTCCTACGAGCAGTACTTC
>TRBD1|.|TRBJ1-4|TRBV18
CASSLRQGHEKLFF
TGTGCCAGCTCACTTAGACAGGGGCATGAAAAACTGTTTTTT
>TRBD2|.|TRBJ2-5|TRBV7-9
CASSSRTSSGETQYF
TGTGCCAGCAGCTCGAGGACTAGCTCGGGAGAGACCCAGTACTTC
>TRBD1|.|TRBJ2-7|TRBV6-1
CASRTGTDSYEQYF
TGTGCCAGCAGGACGGGGACAGACTCCTACGAGCAGTACTTC
>.|.|TRBJ1-1|TRBV7-9
CASSLADREAFF
TGTGCCAGCAGCTTAGCGGACAGAGAAGCTTTCTTT
>.|.|TRBJ1-1|TRBV6-5
CASSYRWGTEAFF
TGTGCCAGCAGTTACAGGTGGGGGACAGAAGCTTTCTTT
>TRBD2|.|TRBJ2-7|TRBV7-9
CASSSGSWAEQYF
TGTGCCAGTTCTAGCGGGAGTTGGGCCGAGCAGTACTTC
>TRBD1|.|TRBJ1-2|TRBV27
CASSYRLGGQGAGYTF
TGTGCCAGCAGTTACCGACTAGGAGGACAGGGGGCTGGCTACACCTTC